This T cell receptor (beta chain) was observed in a study of blood T cell repertoires in COVID-19. Study background: Collection of acute and convalescent COVID-19 samples took place in the United States, Italy and Spain. In each case, the material was cDNA or gDNA derived from T cells, B-cell-depleted T cells, or PBMCs.

TCRdb's copy holds only in-frame clones and misses some; the assay was immunoSEQ multiplex PCR. In the table there are 250,000 to 400,000 clones, approximately 90% of which are singletons. The germline V and J ends were trimmed by 0 bases and 1 base, with 12 bases remaining between them. Germline CDR1 reads LNHDA; CDR2 reads SQIVND (reference sequence). The CDR3 has 16 amino acids. This sequence originates from a woman aged 30 to 39 with COVID-19, enrolled during active disease. The chain has TRBV19 and TRBJ1-1; D is perhaps TRBD1 (5 bases). The material sequenced was peripheral blood. The CDR3: CASSIDRRGTNTEAFF. The CDR3 bases are TGTGCCAGTAGTATAGATCGGAGGGGTACGAACACTGAAGCTTTCTTT.